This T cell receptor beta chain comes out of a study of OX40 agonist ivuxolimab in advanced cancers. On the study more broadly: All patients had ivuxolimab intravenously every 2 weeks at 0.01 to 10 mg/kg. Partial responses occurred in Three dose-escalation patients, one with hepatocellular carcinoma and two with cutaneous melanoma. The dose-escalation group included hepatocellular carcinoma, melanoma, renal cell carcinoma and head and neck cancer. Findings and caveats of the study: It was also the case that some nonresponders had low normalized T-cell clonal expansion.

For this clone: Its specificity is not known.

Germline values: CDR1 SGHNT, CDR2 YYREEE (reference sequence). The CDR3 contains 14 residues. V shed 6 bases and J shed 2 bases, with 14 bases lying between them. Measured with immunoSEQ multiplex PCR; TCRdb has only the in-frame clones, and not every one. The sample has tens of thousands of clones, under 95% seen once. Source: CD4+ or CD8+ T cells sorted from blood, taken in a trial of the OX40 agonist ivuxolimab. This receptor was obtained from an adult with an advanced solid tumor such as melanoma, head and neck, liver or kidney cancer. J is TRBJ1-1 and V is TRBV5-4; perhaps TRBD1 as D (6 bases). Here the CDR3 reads CASNIGGENTEAFF. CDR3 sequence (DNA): TGTGCCAGCAACATAGGGGGAGAAAACACTGAAGCTTTCTTT. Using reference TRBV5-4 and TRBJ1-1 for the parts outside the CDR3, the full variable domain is ETGVTQSPTHLIKTRGQQVTLRCSSQSGHNTVSWYQQALGQGPQFIFQYYREEENGRGNFPPRFSGLQFPNYSSELNVNALELDDSALYLCASNIGGENTEAFFGQGTRLTVV.